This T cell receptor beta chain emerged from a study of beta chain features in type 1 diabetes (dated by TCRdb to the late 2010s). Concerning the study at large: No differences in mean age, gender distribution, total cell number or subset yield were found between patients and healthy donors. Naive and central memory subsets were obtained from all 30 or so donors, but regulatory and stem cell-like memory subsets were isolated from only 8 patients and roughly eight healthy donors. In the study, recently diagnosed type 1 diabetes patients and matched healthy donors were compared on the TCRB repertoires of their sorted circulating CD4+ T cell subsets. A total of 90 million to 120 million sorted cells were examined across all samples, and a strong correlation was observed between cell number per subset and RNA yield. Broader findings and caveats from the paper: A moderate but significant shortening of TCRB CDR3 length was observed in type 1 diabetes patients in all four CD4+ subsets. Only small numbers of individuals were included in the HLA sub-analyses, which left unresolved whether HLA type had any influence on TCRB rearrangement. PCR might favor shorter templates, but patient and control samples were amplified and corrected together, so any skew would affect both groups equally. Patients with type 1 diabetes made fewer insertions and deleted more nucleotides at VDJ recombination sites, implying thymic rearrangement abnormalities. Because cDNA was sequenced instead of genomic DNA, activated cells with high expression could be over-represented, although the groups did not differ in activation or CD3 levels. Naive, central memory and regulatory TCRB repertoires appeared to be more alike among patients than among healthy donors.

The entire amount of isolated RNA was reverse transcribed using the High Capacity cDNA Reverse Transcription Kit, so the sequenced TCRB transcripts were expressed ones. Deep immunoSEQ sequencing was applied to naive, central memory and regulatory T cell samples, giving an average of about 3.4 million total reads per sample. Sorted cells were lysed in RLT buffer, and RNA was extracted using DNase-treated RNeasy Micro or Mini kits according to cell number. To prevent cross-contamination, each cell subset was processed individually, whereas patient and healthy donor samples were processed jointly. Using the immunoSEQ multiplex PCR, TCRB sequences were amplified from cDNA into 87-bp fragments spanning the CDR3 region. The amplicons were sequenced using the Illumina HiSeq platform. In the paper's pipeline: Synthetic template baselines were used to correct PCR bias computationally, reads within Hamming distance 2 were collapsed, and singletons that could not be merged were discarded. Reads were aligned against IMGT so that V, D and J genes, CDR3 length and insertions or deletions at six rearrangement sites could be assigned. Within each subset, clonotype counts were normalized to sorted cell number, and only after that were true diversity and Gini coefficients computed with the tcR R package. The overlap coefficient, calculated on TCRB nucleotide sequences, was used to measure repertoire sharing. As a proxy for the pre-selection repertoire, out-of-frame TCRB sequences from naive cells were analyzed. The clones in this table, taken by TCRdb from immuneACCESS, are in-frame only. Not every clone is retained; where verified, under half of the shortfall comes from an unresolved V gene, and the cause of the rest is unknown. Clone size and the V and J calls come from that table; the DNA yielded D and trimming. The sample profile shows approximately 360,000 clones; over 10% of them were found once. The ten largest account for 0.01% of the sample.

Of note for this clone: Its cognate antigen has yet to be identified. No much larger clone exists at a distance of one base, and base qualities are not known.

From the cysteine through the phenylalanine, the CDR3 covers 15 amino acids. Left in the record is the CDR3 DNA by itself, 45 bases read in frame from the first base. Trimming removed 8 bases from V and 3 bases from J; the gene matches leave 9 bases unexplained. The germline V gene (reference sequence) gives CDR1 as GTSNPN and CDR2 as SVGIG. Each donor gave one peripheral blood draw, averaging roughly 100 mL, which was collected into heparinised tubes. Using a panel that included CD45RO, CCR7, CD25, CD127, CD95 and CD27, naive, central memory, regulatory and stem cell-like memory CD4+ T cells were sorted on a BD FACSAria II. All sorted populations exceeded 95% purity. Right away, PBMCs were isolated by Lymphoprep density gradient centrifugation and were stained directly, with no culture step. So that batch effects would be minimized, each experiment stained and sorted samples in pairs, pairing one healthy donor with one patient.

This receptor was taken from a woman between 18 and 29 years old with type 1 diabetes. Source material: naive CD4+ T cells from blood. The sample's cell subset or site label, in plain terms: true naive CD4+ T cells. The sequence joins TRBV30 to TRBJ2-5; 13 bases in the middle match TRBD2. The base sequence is TGTGCCGGGCGACTAGCGGGAGGCCCAAAAGAGACCCAGTACTTC. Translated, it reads CAGRLAGGPKETQYF.